Listed below are T cell receptor beta chains from one sample, sequenced in a study of T cells in Graves' hyperthyroidism and ophthalmopathy. TCRdb fed the multiplex PCR reads into MiXCR, producing one record per CDR3 protein. Of 550,000 to 800,000 distinct CDR3 sequences in the sample, about 16% are singletons; the top ten hold under 8.5%. Sequences were obtained from blood. The receptors were sampled from a man aged 18-30 years with Graves' hyperthyroidism. CDR3s include the opening cysteine and the closing phenylalanine or tryptophan. A D gene is named only where the DNA matches it firmly. Part of the rows lack a size; the others show once, few, many or a class for expanded clones.

>TRBD1|TRBV11-2|many|TRBJ2-1
TGTGCCAGCAGCTTAGTGGTGGACAGGGGAGGGCGAATGGAGCAGTTCTTC
CASSLVVDRGGRMEQFF
>-|TRBV5-1|few|TRBJ2-5
TGCGCCAGCAGCCGGTTCGGGGGCCCAGAGACCCAGTACTTC
CASSRFGGPETQYF
>-|TRBV20-1|-|TRBJ1-3
TGCAGTGCCTTCCGGGGCGATGGAAACACCATATATTTT
CSAFRGDGNTIYF
>TRBD1|TRBV7-9|-|TRBJ2-7
TGTGCCAGGACACCACCCAACCGACAGGGTGAAGTACCCTCTCTCCGGCAGTACTTC
CARTPPNRQGEVPSLRQYF
>TRBD2|TRBV6-2/TRBV6-3|few|TRBJ2-7
TGTGCCAGCACGGCGGGGGGGGCCTACGAGCAGTACTTC
CASTAGGAYEQYF
>TRBD1|TRBV2|-|TRBJ1-2
TGTGCCGTTATAGACAGGGACTATGACGGCTACACCTTC
CAVIDRDYDGYTF
>-|TRBV4-3|few|TRBJ2-1
TGCGCCAGCAGCCAAGATCCTGAGGGCGGGATCGATGAGCAGTTCTTC
CASSQDPEGGIDEQFF
>-|TRBV6-5|many|TRBJ2-2
TGTGCCAGCAGTTACTCTGGGCGGTCCACCGGGGAGCTGTTTTTT
CASSYSGRSTGELFF
>TRBD2|TRBV5-1|many|TRBJ2-1
TGCGCCAGCAGTAGGACAGCCCTCGGACTAGCGGGAGGTAAAAATGAGCAGTTCTTC
CASSRTALGLAGGKNEQFF
>TRBD2|TRBV9|-|TRBJ2-1
TGTGCCAGCAGACTAGCGAAGGGAGAAGGCAATGAGCAGTTCTTC
CASRLAKGEGNEQFF
>TRBD2|TRBV28|many|TRBJ2-1
TGTGCCAGCAGTCCATCCCGCGGGAGGGCCTCCTACAATGAGCAGTTCTTC
CASSPSRGRASYNEQFF
>-|TRBV29-1|-|TRBJ2-4
TGCAGCGTTGAAGGCTTCCTAGCCAAAAACATTCAGTACTTC
CSVEGFLAKNIQYF
>-|TRBV20-1|many|TRBJ2-5
TGCAGTGCTAGTAGGCTAGTCAGAGGGGAGACCCAGTACTTC
CSASRLVRGETQYF
>-|TRBV18|many|TRBJ1-1
TGTGCCAGCTCCCGCCTCACTGAAGCTTTCTTT
CASSRLTEAFF
>-|TRBV3-1|few|TRBJ2-7
TGTGCCAGCAGCCAAGGACTCAATCTAGGGGAGCAGTACTTC
CASSQGLNLGEQYF
>-|TRBV12-3/TRBV12-4|many|TRBJ2-3
TGTGCCAGCAGTTTAAACCTCCGAGATACGCAGTATTTT
CASSLNLRDTQYF
>-|TRBV18|few|TRBJ1-1
TGTGCCAGCTCACCACCGTCTGAAAAAGCTTTCTTT
CASSPPSEKAFF
>-|TRBV20-1|many|TRBJ2-7
TGCAGTGCTAGAGTAGTGGGGGGCGGGACTCTCCACGAGCAGTACTTC
CSARVVGGGTLHEQYF
>TRBD1|TRBV18|many|TRBJ1-6
TGTGCCAGCTCACTCAACAGGGGGACGAATTCACCCCTCCACTTT
CASSLNRGTNSPLHF
>TRBD2|TRBV11-3|-|TRBJ2-3
TGTGCCAGCGGCTTAGCCGTGGGACTAGCGATCAGCACAGATACGCAGTATTTT
CASGLAVGLAISTDTQYF
>-|TRBV20-1|few|TRBJ1-4
TGCAGTGCTTACTCCATTCACAGGGCGGAGTATGAAAAACTGTTTTTT
CSAYSIHRAEYEKLFF
>-|TRBV6-6|-|TRBJ2-7
TGTGCCAGCAGTTACTCAGCGGACCGATCCTACGAGCAGTACTTC
CASSYSADRSYEQYF
>TRBD2|TRBV12-3/TRBV12-4|many|TRBJ2-5
TGTGCCAGCAGGGGACTAGCGGGAGGAGATTCGGAGACCCAGTACTTC
CASRGLAGGDSETQYF
>TRBD1|TRBV19|few|TRBJ1-1
TGTGCCAGTGGGACAGGGTCTCGGAGAATGAACACTGAAGCTTTCTTT
CASGTGSRRMNTEAFF
>TRBD1|TRBV20-1|-|TRBJ1-2
TGCAGTGCGCGGGACAGGGACTATGGCTACACCTTC
CSARDRDYGYTF
>-|TRBV28|many|TRBJ2-7
TGTGCCAGCAGCACGCCACAGAACTACGAGCAGTACTTC
CASSTPQNYEQYF
>TRBD1|TRBV2|many|TRBJ1-1
TGTGCCAGCAGCAGCTCAGGGGGCTTCACTGAAGCTTTCTTT
CASSSSGGFTEAFF
>-|TRBV7-9|many|TRBJ2-3
TGTGCCAGCAGCTCTCTAGAGAGCACAGATACGCAGTATTTT
CASSSLESTDTQYF
>-|TRBV20-1|many|TRBJ2-2
TGCAGTGCTAGAGAGGGGCCGTTGGGGACCGGGGAGCTGTTTTTT
CSAREGPLGTGELFF
>TRBD2|TRBV14|-|TRBJ2-2
TGTGCCAGCAGCCTGCTAGCGGGATTCGGGGAGCTGTTTTTT
CASSLLAGFGELFF
>-|TRBV2|many|TRBJ1-5
TGTGCCAGCAGTGAGACAGAGCGCAATCAGCCCCAGCATTTT
CASSETERNQPQHF
>-|TRBV5-1|-|TRBJ2-1
TGCGCCAGCAGCGAGGACCCAAGCTCCTACAATGAGCAGTTCTTC
CASSEDPSSYNEQFF
>TRBD1|TRBV12-5|-|TRBJ2-7
TGTGCTAGTGGTTTCGGGACAGGGGTCGAGCAGTACTTC
CASGFGTGVEQYF
>TRBD1|TRBV7-2|many|TRBJ2-3
TGTGCCAGCAGCTTAGTTGGCCAGGGGGTAGATACGCAGTATTTT
CASSLVGQGVDTQYF
>-|TRBV30|-|TRBJ2-5
TGTGCCTGGAGTGGGACCCCTCAAGAGACCCAGTACTTC
CAWSGTPQETQYF
>TRBD2|TRBV12-3/TRBV12-4|-|TRBJ2-1
TGTGCCAGCAGTTTAGGAGCGGGAGGGCTGAGCGAGCAGTTCTTC
CASSLGAGGLSEQFF
>-|TRBV28|many|TRBJ2-1
TGTGCCAGCAGTCCTACTAGCTTTTTTGGGTACAATGAGCAGTTCTTC
CASSPTSFFGYNEQFF
>-|TRBV3-1|many|TRBJ1-2
TGTGCCAGCAGCCAAGAGCAGTCGTATGGCTACACCTTC
CASSQEQSYGYTF
>TRBD1|TRBV7-2|few|TRBJ2-1
TGTGCCAGCAGCTCCTGGACAGGGGGGAATGAGCAGTTCTTC
CASSSWTGGNEQFF
>TRBD2|TRBV28|many|TRBJ2-1
TGTGCCAGCAGTTTATATGCGACTAGCGGCTACAATGAGCAGTTCTTC
CASSLYATSGYNEQFF
>TRBD1|TRBV9|many|TRBJ2-7
TGTGCCAGCAGCGTAGAAGGGGGCGGCTACGAGCAGTACTTC
CASSVEGGGYEQYF
>-|TRBV7-9|-|TRBJ1-4
TGTGCCAGCAGCGGCACCGAAGGGGGAAGTGAAAAACTGTTTTTT
CASSGTEGGSEKLFF
>TRBD1|TRBV2|many|TRBJ1-1
TGTGCCAGCAGTGTCCCAGACAGGGGGCGGATGAACACTGAAGCTTTCTTT
CASSVPDRGRMNTEAFF
>TRBD2|TRBV9|few|TRBJ2-3
TGTGCCAGCAGCGTAAGCGGGAGGGCGGCAGATACGCAGTATTTT
CASSVSGRAADTQYF
>-|TRBV20-1|-|TRBJ2-1
TGCAGTGCTGACCGGGACGGGGACTACAATGAGCAGTTCTTC
CSADRDGDYNEQFF
>TRBD1|TRBV3-1|many|TRBJ1-2
TGTGCCAGCAGCACCCGACAGGGGCACTATGGCTACACCTTC
CASSTRQGHYGYTF
>TRBD2|TRBV2|many|TRBJ2-1
TGTGCCAGCAGTGTCCGGACTAGCGGTTATGAGCAGTTCTTC
CASSVRTSGYEQFF
>-|TRBV28|few|TRBJ2-4
TGTGCCAGCAGTCTGACACTTCTAACCAAAAACATTCAGTACTTC
CASSLTLLTKNIQYF
>-|TRBV28|many|TRBJ2-1
TGTGCCAGCAGGACCCTTAGGGGGGGCGTGCGGAATGAGCAGTTCTTC
CASRTLRGGVRNEQFF
>-|TRBV20-1|many|TRBJ2-3
TGCAGTGCCCCAATGGAGGCAGATACGCAGTATTTT
CSAPMEADTQYF
>-|TRBV12-3/TRBV12-4|many|TRBJ2-7
TGTGCCAGCAGTAACGTCTACGAGCAGTACTTC
CASSNVYEQYF
>-|TRBV28|few|TRBJ1-1
TGTGCCAGCACCTGGGGGTACTCAGAAGCTTTCTTT
CASTWGYSEAFF
>-|TRBV3-1|few|TRBJ2-3
TGTGCCAGCAGATTTTACGGGGCTAGCGAAGATACGCAGTATTTT
CASRFYGASEDTQYF
>TRBD2|TRBV6-5|few|TRBJ2-2
TGTGCCAGCAGTTCTCGGCTAGCGGGAGTGGGCGGGGAGCTGTTTTTT
CASSSRLAGVGGELFF
>TRBD1|TRBV12-3/TRBV12-4|-|TRBJ2-3
TGTGCCAGCAGTTTAAGGGGGCTCCCAGATACGCAGTATTTT
CASSLRGLPDTQYF